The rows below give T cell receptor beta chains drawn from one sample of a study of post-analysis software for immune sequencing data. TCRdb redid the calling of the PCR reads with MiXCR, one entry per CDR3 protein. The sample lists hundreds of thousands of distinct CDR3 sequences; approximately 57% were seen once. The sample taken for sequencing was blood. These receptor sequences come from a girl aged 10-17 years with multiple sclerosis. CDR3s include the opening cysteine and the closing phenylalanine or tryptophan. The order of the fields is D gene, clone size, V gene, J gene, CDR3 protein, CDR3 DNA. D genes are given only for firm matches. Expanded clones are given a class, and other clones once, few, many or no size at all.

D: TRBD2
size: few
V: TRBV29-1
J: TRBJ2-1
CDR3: CSAVRLAGRNEQFF
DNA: TGCAGCGCCGTCCGACTAGCGGGACGCAATGAGCAGTTCTTC

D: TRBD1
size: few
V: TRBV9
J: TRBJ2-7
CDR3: CASSVAAGTGDEQYF
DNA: TGTGCCAGCAGCGTAGCCGCGGGGACAGGCGACGAGCAGTACTTC

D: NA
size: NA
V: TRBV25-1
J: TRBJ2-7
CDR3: CASRRIGAYEQYF
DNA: TGTGCCAGCAGACGGATTGGGGCCTACGAGCAGTACTTC

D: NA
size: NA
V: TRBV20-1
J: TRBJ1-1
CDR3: CSAKGGGRTEAFF
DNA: TGCAGTGCTAAGGGGGGGGGACGAACTGAAGCTTTCTTT

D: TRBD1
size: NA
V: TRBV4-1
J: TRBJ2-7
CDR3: CASSLLRTGGYEQYF
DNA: TGCGCCAGCAGCCTACTTAGGACAGGGGGATACGAGCAGTACTTC

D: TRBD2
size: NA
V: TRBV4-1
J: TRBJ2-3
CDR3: CASSQGLFSGNTDTQYF
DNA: TGCGCCAGCAGCCAAGGACTGTTTAGCGGGAACACAGATACGCAGTATTTT

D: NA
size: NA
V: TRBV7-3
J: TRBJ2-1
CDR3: CASSLSGSLNEQFF
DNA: TGTGCCAGCAGCTTAAGTGGGAGCCTCAATGAGCAGTTCTTC

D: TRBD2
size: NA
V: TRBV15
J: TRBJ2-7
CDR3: CATSRGGLATYEQYF
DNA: TGTGCCACCAGCAGAGGGGGACTAGCTACCTACGAGCAGTACTTC

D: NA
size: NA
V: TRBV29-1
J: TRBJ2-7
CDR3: CSVDFGGSYEQYF
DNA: TGCAGCGTTGATTTTGGGGGGTCATACGAGCAGTACTTC

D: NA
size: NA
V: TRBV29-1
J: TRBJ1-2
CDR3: CSVDDIYGYTF
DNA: TGCAGCGTCGACGACATCTATGGCTACACCTTC

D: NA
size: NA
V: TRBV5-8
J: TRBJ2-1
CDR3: CASSFRDHEEQFF
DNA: TGTGCCAGCAGCTTCCGGGACCACGAAGAGCAGTTCTTC

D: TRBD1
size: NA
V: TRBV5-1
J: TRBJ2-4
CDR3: CASSSQGVKGNIQYF
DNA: TGCGCCAGCAGCTCTCAGGGGGTTAAAGGAAACATTCAGTACTTC

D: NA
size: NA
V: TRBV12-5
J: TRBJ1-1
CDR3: CASGLVPLNTEAFF
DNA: TGTGCTAGTGGTTTGGTACCCCTGAACACTGAAGCTTTCTTT

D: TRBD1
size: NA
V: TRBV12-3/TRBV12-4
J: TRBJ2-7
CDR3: CASSLRDRRTYEQYF
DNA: TGTGCCAGCAGTTTAAGGGACAGGCGAACCTACGAGCAGTACTTC

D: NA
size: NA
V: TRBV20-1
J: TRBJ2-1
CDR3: CSARDGLLGNEQFF
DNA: TGCAGTGCTAGAGACGGTTTACTAGGCAATGAGCAGTTCTTC

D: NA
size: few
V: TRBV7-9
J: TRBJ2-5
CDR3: CASSLARGRAGEETQYF
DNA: TGTGCCAGCAGCTTAGCGAGAGGAAGGGCTGGCGAAGAGACCCAGTACTTC

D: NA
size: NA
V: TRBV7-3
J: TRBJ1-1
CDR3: CASSLVSGVTEAFF
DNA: TGTGCCAGCAGCTTAGTCTCAGGGGTAACTGAAGCTTTCTTT

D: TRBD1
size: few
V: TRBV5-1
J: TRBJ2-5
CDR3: CASSRQGVETQYF
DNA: TGCGCCAGCAGCAGGCAGGGGGTAGAGACCCAGTACTTC

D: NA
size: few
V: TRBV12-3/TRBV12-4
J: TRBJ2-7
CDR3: CASSLREQYF
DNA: TGTGCCAGCAGTTTACGCGAGCAGTACTTC

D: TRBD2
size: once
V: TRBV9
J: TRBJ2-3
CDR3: CASSVVPSGGTDTQYF
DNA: TGTGCCAGCAGCGTAGTCCCTAGCGGGGGGACAGATACGCAGTATTTT

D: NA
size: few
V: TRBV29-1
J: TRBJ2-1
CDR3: CSVSRGPEQFF
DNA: TGCAGCGTTTCGCGGGGGCCAGAGCAGTTCTTC

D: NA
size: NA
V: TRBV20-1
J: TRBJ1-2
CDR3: CSASQAQYGYTF
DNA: TGCAGTGCTTCCCAGGCGCAATATGGCTACACCTTC

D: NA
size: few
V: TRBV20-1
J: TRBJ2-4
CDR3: CSATDGGRASKNIQYF
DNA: TGCAGTGCTACGGACGGGGGCAGGGCTTCAAAAAACATTCAGTACTTC

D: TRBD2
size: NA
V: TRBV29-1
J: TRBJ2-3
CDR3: CSVTTSGTTGTQYF
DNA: TGCAGCGTTACCACTAGCGGAACTACAGGTACGCAGTATTTT

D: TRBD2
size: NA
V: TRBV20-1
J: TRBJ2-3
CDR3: CSAQDIAGGPVDTQYF
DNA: TGCAGTGCCCAAGACATAGCGGGGGGGCCGGTAGATACGCAGTATTTT

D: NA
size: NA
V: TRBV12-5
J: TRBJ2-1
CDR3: CASGLMPEAYNEQFF
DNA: TGTGCTAGTGGTTTGATGCCTGAGGCCTACAATGAGCAGTTCTTC

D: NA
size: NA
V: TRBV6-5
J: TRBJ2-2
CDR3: CASRSGGNTGELFF
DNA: TGTGCCAGCAGATCAGGAGGGAACACCGGGGAGCTGTTTTTT

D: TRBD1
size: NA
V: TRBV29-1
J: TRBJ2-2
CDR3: CSVEPGGATGELFF
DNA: TGCAGCGTTGAACCAGGGGGAGCCACCGGGGAGCTGTTTTTT

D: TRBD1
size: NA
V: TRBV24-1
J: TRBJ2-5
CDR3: CATSDARDRGRETQYF
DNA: TGTGCCACCAGTGACGCCAGGGACAGGGGGCGTGAGACCCAGTACTTC

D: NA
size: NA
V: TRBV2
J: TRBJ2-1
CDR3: CASKKRMYNEQFF
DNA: TGTGCCAGCAAGAAGCGAATGTACAATGAGCAGTTCTTC

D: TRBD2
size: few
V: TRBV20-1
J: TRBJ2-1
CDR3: CSARVPGGRREQFF
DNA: TGCAGTGCTAGAGTCCCGGGGGGGCGGCGTGAGCAGTTCTTC

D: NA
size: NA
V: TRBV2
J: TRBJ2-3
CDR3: CASITSPTRASTDTQYF
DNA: TGTGCCAGCATCACTAGCCCCACTCGTGCTAGCACAGATACGCAGTATTTT

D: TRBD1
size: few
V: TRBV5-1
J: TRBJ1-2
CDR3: CASSTGVAYGYTF
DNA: TGCGCCAGCAGCACAGGGGTGGCCTATGGCTACACCTTC

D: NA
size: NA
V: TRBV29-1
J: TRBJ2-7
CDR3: CSAGGRGRTYEQYF
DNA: TGCAGCGCCGGAGGAAGGGGACGCACCTACGAGCAGTACTTC

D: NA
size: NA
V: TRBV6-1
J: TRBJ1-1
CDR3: CASSLVHIEAFF
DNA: TGTGCCAGCAGCCTTGTCCACATTGAAGCTTTCTTT

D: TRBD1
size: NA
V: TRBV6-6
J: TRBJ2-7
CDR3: CASSPFVGQGRYEQYF
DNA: TGTGCCAGCAGTCCCTTCGTGGGACAGGGGAGATACGAGCAGTACTTC

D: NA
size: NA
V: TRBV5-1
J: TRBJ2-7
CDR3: CASSLDTGGQTYEQDF
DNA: TGCGCCAGCAGCTTGGATACAGGCGGACAAACCTACGAGCAGGACTTC

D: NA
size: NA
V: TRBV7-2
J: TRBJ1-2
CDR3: CASSLSRQTNYGYTF
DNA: TGTGCCAGCAGCTTATCCCGCCAGACTAACTATGGCTACACCTTC

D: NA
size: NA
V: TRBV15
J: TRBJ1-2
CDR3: CATSREGLPNYGYTF
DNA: TGTGCCACCAGCAGAGAAGGACTCCCGAACTATGGCTACACCTTC

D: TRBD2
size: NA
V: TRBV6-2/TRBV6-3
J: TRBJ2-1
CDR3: CASHPPGGSIYEQFF
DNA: TGTGCCAGCCATCCTCCGGGAGGTTCAATCTATGAGCAGTTCTTC

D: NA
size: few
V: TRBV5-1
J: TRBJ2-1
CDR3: CASSLMGSEQFF
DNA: TGCGCCAGCAGCTTGATGGGATCGGAGCAGTTCTTC

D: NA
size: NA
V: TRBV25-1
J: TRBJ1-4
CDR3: CASSSLRREKLFF
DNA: TGTGCCAGCAGTTCCTTAAGACGTGAAAAACTGTTTTTT